This TCR beta chain was obtained from a study of T cells in Graves' hyperthyroidism and ophthalmopathy (dated by TCRdb to about 2019). Describing the broader study: Peripheral blood samples were taken at the time of initial diagnosis, prior to any treatment. TCR V-J signatures able to tell the groups apart were searched for in a discovery cohort of 100 patients, of whom over 40 had Graves' ophthalmopathy and under 65 had stable Graves' hyperthyroidism. Prospective prediction of ophthalmopathy was tested in an independent validation cohort consisting of roughly 19 hyperthyroidism patients and 15 or so patients who later progressed to ophthalmopathy. For training and testing, the approximately 92 patients in the discovery cohort were randomly divided in a 7:3 ratio. Thyroid tissue and blood T-cell repertoires from about six Graves' hyperthyroidism patients were also compared in the study. Once sampling was done, hyperthyroidism patients were given methimazole at a starting dose of 30 mg daily, whereas ophthalmopathy patients were given high-dose intravenous methylprednisolone. The paper describes TCR Vbeta CDR3 sequencing of around 140 peripheral blood samples, made up of about 41 ophthalmopathy patients, 70 to 80 hyperthyroidism patients and roughly 17 progressor patients.

The investigation overall reported the following: In validation, progression to ophthalmopathy was predicted by the model with 55% to 71% sensitivity and 72.22% specificity, a median of approximately 6.5 months before onset. No statistical method was used to set the sample size in advance, and investigators knew the group allocation. Ophthalmopathy was separated from stable hyperthyroidism by a 13 V-J signature model, with 87.88% sensitivity and just over 81% specificity obtained in cross-validation and 80%/75% obtained in testing. Most expanded thyroid clonotypes (frequency above 0.001) were also detected in blood, suggesting blood repertoires may reflect thyroid immune responses.

This clonotype was counted ten times or more. The antigen it recognizes is unknown. No qualities accompany the bases; no much larger clone lies one base away. The TCR beta CDR3 regions were amplified from RNA transcripts. The TCR CDR3 was subjected to a first round of RT-PCR using the HTBI primer set and the Qiagen OneStep RT-PCR kit. A second multiplex PCR round built the libraries, followed by size selection and purification. Libraries were sequenced paired-end with 100 bp reads on an Illumina HiSeq2000. For the original study's pipeline: Raw data were processed with SOAPnuke, discarding reads with adapters, uncalled bases, mean Phred below 15, or no exact constant-primer or identifier match. High-quality paired reads were merged using COPE v1.2.5, and each unique nucleotide sequence was defined as a clonotype. MiTCR v1.1 was used to align the clonotypes against IMGT TRBV, TRBD and TRBJ reference segments. Analysis was restricted to V-J combinations with a frequency above 0.0001, which covered roughly 99% of repertoires. The TCS score was defined as F50 (clonal expansion) divided by E x V (chaos), with BLOSUM62-based TCRdist calculated between CDR3 peptides within each V-J. Welch's t-statistics and random forest reduced some 510 V-J features to about 12, which were used in a naive Bayes classifier (R e1071). In TCRdb, the public reads were trimmed at Q25 with fastp and aligned with MiXCR, with productive beta chains retained. Identical CDR3 protein sequences are pooled into one entry, listed with their most common genes and DNA. The V and J calls were determined by TCRdb, not by the authors. Here the sample has about 640,000 distinct CDR3 sequences; less than 25% occur a single time. The ten biggest clones cover about 35% of the sample.

Moderately to severely active disease, a Clinical Activity Score of at least 3, a NOSPECS grade of at least 4, and a duration under 3 months were present in ophthalmopathy patients. Exclusion was applied to patients with uncontrolled infections, other autoimmune diseases, pregnancy or lactation. Clinical symptoms, serum thyroxine and TRAb, thyroid ultrasound, and orbital computed tomography formed the basis for the diagnoses. Ficoll-Paque density gradient centrifugation was used to isolate PBMCs from about 10 ml of fresh peripheral blood. Trizol reagent was used to extract total RNA, and RNA quality was then checked on an Agilent 2100 Bioanalyzer. The TCR sequence derives from a man aged 25-45 years with Graves' ophthalmopathy. Specimen: blood.

The CDR3: CASSFEREGLQETQYF. The nucleotide sequence reads TGTGCCAGCAGTTTCGAGAGAGAGGGGTTACAAGAGACCCAGTACTTC. The chain is made from TRBV12-3 or TRBV12-4 and TRBJ2-5; the D element could tentatively be TRBD1 or TRBD2, as 5 bases agree for each. Measured from the cysteine to the phenylalanine, the CDR3 is 16 residues long. This entry keeps only the CDR3 DNA: 48 bases, framed from base 1. The germline ends are 16 bases apart after V is trimmed by 3 bases and J by 2 bases.